Detailed here is one T cell receptor (beta chain). Germline CDR1 reads WNHNN; CDR2 reads SYGVQD (reference sequence). This CDR3 is built from 14 residues. The V end lost 6 bases, the J end lost 2 bases, and 12 bases lay between the germline ends. Profiled with immunoSEQ multiplex PCR; TCRdb holds only in-frame clones, not every one. The data show under 150,000 clones, more than 80% seen once. The data stem from a study of blood T cell repertoires in COVID-19. The overall study: Acute and convalescent COVID-19 specimens originated in the United States, Italy and Spain.

This receptor was identified in a woman in her sixties or seventies with active COVID-19. Sequenced material: peripheral blood. The chain employs TRBV10-1 and TRBJ2-3; D is perhaps TRBD1 (5 bases). CDR3 nucleotide sequence: TGCGCCAGCAGGGAAAGGACATACACAGATACGCAGTATTTT. Amino acid sequence: CASRERTYTDTQYF.